This T cell receptor (beta chain) was sequenced in a study of shared clonotypes between healthy human individuals. Study outcomes and limitations: Inspection by rarefaction showed sorted-subset sequencing to be incomplete despite large depth. The expectation was that sequencing depth would affect clonotype sharing among donors.

For every subset, genomic DNA was evenly distributed across several immunoSEQ plates. Clones were sequenced by immunoSEQ multiplex PCR, and TCRdb holds only the in-frame ones, with some missing. Of around 610,000 clones listed, around 96% are singletons. As defined, naive CD8 cells were CD45RO-negative and positively selected for CCR7, with terminally differentiated effector memory CD45RA+ cells excluded. All participating donors were Caucasian adults from Nashville, Tennessee. Worth noting for this clone: Its antigen is unidentified.

The sequence was collected from a woman aged 30 to 39 in good health. The sequencing sample was made of naive CD8+ T cells sorted from blood.

The chain's CDR3 is CASSQEGQSNEKLFF. CDR3 bases: TGCGCCAGCAGCCAGGAGGGACAGAGTAATGAAAAACTGTTTTTT. The chain carries TRBV4-1 and TRBJ1-4; 7 bases agree with TRBD1. CDR1 is MGHRA, CDR2 YSYEKL, per germline. This CDR3 is built from 15 residues. After removal of 3 bases from V and 4 bases from J, the junction contained 5 bases not matched to a gene.